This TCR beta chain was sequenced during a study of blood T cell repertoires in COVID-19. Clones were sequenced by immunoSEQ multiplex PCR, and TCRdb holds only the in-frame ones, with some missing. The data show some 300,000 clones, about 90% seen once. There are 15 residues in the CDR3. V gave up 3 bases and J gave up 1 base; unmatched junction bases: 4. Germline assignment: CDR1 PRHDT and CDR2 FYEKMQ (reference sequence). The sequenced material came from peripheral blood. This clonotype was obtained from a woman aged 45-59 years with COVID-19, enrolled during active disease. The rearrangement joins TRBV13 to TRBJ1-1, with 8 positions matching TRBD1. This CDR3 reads CASSLPGTGNTEAFF. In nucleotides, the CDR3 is TGTGCCAGCAGCTTGCCCGGGACAGGGAACACTGAAGCTTTCTTT.